A selection of T cell receptor beta chains follows, all from one sample in a study of blood T cell repertoires in COVID-19. Some clones are missing from TCRdb's copy, which holds only in-frame ones; the method was immunoSEQ multiplex PCR. Counted here are some 100,000 clones, 92% occurring once; the ten biggest clones make up around 6%. The specimen was peripheral blood. These receptors all come from a man aged 65 to 85 with acute or convalescent COVID-19. CDR3s include the opening cysteine and the closing phenylalanine or tryptophan. The size of a clone is reported for some rows only, either as once, few or many, or as a class for expanded clones.

j_call	clone_size	v_call	cdr3_aa
TRBJ1-5	-	TRBV6-2/TRBV6-3	CASSETAIGNQPQHF
TRBJ1-6	-	TRBV13	CASSSRQGINASPLHF
TRBJ1-1	few	TRBV18	CASSPAVFTNTEAFF
TRBJ2-1	-	TRBV5-1	CASSFARGSINEQFF
TRBJ2-5	once	TRBV15	CATSPDRGETQYF
TRBJ2-2	-	TRBV5-5	CASSRTGTSGYTGELFF
TRBJ1-1	-	TRBV14	CASSQDWGGGTEAFF
TRBJ2-2	-	TRBV9	CASSTWGSGRNIGGELFF
TRBJ1-4	-	TRBV9	CASSLQTGDGEKLFF
TRBJ1-3	once	TRBV6-2/TRBV6-3	CASSYFTGSGNTIYF
TRBJ2-7	-	TRBV3-1/TRBV3-2	CASSPSGTTSVAQYF
TRBJ2-7	once	TRBV30	CAWSLNRYEQYF
TRBJ1-1	-	TRBV5-6	CASSLGPGEAFF
TRBJ2-7	-	TRBV10-3	CAINPGLAGGYEQYF
TRBJ2-7	-	TRBV29-1	CSVGQGAEYEQYF
TRBJ1-5	-	TRBV30	CAWGKSLNQPQHF